What follows are 27 T cell receptor beta chains derived from one specimen sequenced in a study of T cells in Graves' hyperthyroidism and ophthalmopathy. Researchers took RNA transcripts and amplified the TCR beta CDR3 regions from them. With the HTBI primer set, the TCR CDR3 went through a first round of RT-PCR. TCRdb re-called the multiplex PCR reads through MiXCR, storing one row per CDR3 protein. The sample has fewer than 350,000 distinct CDR3 sequences; roughly an eighth are singletons. The sequenced sample consisted of blood. The receptors were gathered from a woman in her forties with Graves' hyperthyroidism.

This clonotype was observed at least ten times. The genes are TRBV3-1 and TRBJ1-5; D remains ambiguous. V was clipped by 1 base and J by 11 bases, with 9 bases between them. The V gene's germline CDR1 is LGHDT and CDR2 YNNKEL (reference sequence). The CDR3 is 12 residues long. The CDR3 is CASSQGSVAQHF. The CDR3 nucleotides read TGTGCCAGCAGCCAAGGAAGCGTTGCCCAGCATTTT.

The chain couples TRBV20-1 to TRBJ2-3; a possible D gene is TRBD2 (5 bases). There are 12 residues in the CDR3. V lost 6 bases to trimming and J lost 7 bases, with 14 bases between them. The germline V gene encodes CDR1 DFQATT and CDR2 SNEGSKA (reference sequence). CDR3: CSASPDGNTQYF. CDR3 DNA: TGCAGTGCCTCACCCGACGGGAATACGCAGTATTTT.

This clonotype was counted at least ten times. The V and J genes are TRBV7-9 and TRBJ2-5, with 10 bases fitting TRBD2. V was pared by 3 bases and J by 7 bases, with 8 bases of the junction left unmatched. Germline V gene data show CDR1 as SEHNR and CDR2 as FQNEAQ (reference sequence). There are 15 residues in the CDR3. The CDR3 nucleotides are TGTGCCAGCAGCTTCGGGACTAGCGCCTCACCGACCCAGTACTTC. Translated: CASSFGTSASPTQYF.

This clonotype was found many times. The V call is TRBV7-2, the J call TRBJ2-2; 10 bases fit TRBD2. CDR1 is SGHTA and CDR2 is FQGNSA in the germline V gene. Germline trimming cut 1 base from V and 6 bases from J; bases unmatched to any gene: 8. There are 17 residues in the CDR3. The CDR3 is CASSLGPSGSRSGELFF. The CDR3 coding sequence is TGTGCCAGCAGCTTAGGCCCTAGCGGGAGTAGGTCCGGGGAGCTGTTTTTT.

This clonotype has ten or more counts. The V and J genes are TRBV20-1 and TRBJ2-4; no firm D call. V lost 6 bases and J lost 3, with 12 bases in between. In germline, CDR1 is DFQATT, CDR2 SNEGSKA (reference sequence). The CDR3 runs 13 residues. CDR3 amino acids: CSAPGWDKNIQYF. In nucleotides, the CDR3 is TGCAGTGCCCCCGGGTGGGACAAAAACATTCAGTACTTC.

At least ten counts were recorded for this clonotype. V gene TRBV19 combines with J gene TRBJ1-5; no clear D gene. Germline values: CDR1 LNHDA, CDR2 SQIVND (reference sequence). V lost 2 bases to trimming and J lost 0 bases, with 8 bases between them. CDR3 length: 15 residues. In nucleotides, the CDR3 is TGTGCCAGTAGTATACAGGCGTTTAGCAATCAGCCCCAGCATTTT. It is translated as CASSIQAFSNQPQHF. Complete variable domain (other parts from reference TRBV19 and TRBJ1-5): DGGITQSPKYLFRKEGQNVTLSCEQNLNHDAMYWYRQDPGQGLRLIYYSQIVNDFQKGDIAEGYSVSREKKESFPLTVTSAQKNPTAFYLCASSIQAFSNQPQHFGDGTRLSIL.

This clonotype was counted many times. The rearrangement links TRBV30 to TRBJ1-1; D is unresolved. Germline V gives CDR1 GTSNPN, CDR2 SVGIG (reference sequence). Between the trimmed V and J ends, which lost 0 bases and 1 base, there was a span of 6 bases. This CDR3 has 13 residues. This CDR3 reads CAWSVRRNTEAFF. CDR3 DNA: TGTGCCTGGAGTGTACGCAGGAACACTGAAGCTTTCTTT.

Only a few counts were recorded for this clonotype. The rearrangement joins TRBV10-3 to TRBJ1-1, with a tentative D call TRBD1 (6 bases). The ends were cut back, 8 bases at V and 0 bases at J, with 10 bases in the middle. Germline V gives CDR1 ENHRY, CDR2 SYGVKD. The CDR3 contains 13 residues. The CDR3 loop reads CAIRTDMNTEAFF. The CDR3 nucleotides are TGTGCCATCCGGACAGATATGAACACTGAAGCTTTCTTT.

On this clonotype itself: A much bigger clone sits one base away, suggesting this may be a read error. The chain recombines TRBV9 with TRBJ1-6; TRBD1 agrees at 8 bases. The CDR3 runs to 15 residues. Looked up from germline, CDR1 is SGDLS and CDR2 is YYNGEE. Here the CDR3 DNA reads TGTGCCAGCAGCGCAACAGGGGGGGGTAATTCACCCCCCCACTTT. Its protein is CASSATGGGNSPPHF.

This clonotype was recorded many times. This chain joins TRBV19 and TRBJ1-1; D is uncertain. CDR3 length: 11 residues. V shed 6 bases and J shed 9 bases, with 11 bases lying between them. Germline V lookup: CDR1 LNHDA, CDR2 SQIVND (reference sequence). CDR3 in amino acids: CASSGGFQAFF. CDR3 nucleotide sequence: TGTGCCAGTAGCGGCGGGTTCCAAGCTTTCTTT.

This clonotype was picked up many times. This chain links TRBV2 with TRBJ1-2; D perhaps matches TRBD1 (5 bases). This CDR3 spans 13 amino acids. V gave up 11 bases and J gave up 1 base, with 14 bases separating them. Germline-derived CDR1 and CDR2 are SNHLY and FYNNEI. The CDR3 loop is CAGGIGINYGYTF. In DNA, the CDR3 is TGTGCCGGGGGAATTGGGATTAACTATGGCTACACCTTC.

V gene TRBV6-1 combines with J gene TRBJ2-2, with a possible D match to TRBD1 (6 bases). Trimming took off 5 bases at V and 4 bases at J, with 11 bases between the two ends. CDR3 size: 14 residues. The germline V gene encodes CDR1 MNHNS and CDR2 SASEGT. The CDR3 sequence is CASSPGTITGELFF. In nucleotides, the CDR3 is TGTGCCAGCAGTCCCGGGACAATCACCGGGGAGCTGTTTTTT.

This clonotype was seen repeatedly, ten times or more. This chain joins TRBV6-1 and TRBJ2-3, with D hard to call. The CDR3 runs 13 residues. The V gene's germline CDR1 is MNHNS and CDR2 SASEGT. Trimming removed 7 bases at V and 2 bases at J, with 10 bases between. The CDR3: CASNPLNTDTQYF. In DNA, the CDR3 is TGTGCCAGCAACCCCCTTAACACAGATACGCAGTATTTT.

The rearrangement joins TRBV5-4 to TRBJ1-1; D gene unclear. The V end lost 2 bases, the J end lost 4 bases, and 9 bases lay between the germline ends. The CDR3 extends over 13 amino acids. CDR1 and CDR2 (germline): SGHNT, YYREEE (reference sequence). DNA for the CDR3: TGTGCCAGCAGCTTAGATTTCAGCACTGAAGCTTTCTTT. Translation gives CASSLDFSTEAFF.

The chain carries TRBV20-1 and TRBJ2-5, with a weak D call TRBD2 (6 bases). The CDR3 is 13 amino acids. Germline V gene data show CDR1 as DFQATT and CDR2 as SNEGSKA (reference sequence). V was shortened by 4 bases and J by 5 bases, with 14 bases between the two germline ends. CDR3 amino acids: CSANAPAGETQYF. CDR3 sequence (DNA): TGCAGTGCTAATGCTCCCGCGGGGGAGACCCAGTACTTC.

This clonotype has a handful of counts. The rearrangement joins TRBV20-1 to TRBJ1-3; no clear D. From germline, CDR1 is DFQATT and CDR2 SNEGSKA (reference sequence). The CDR3 has 12 residues. The germline V and J ends were trimmed by 1 base and 4 bases, with 5 bases remaining between them. CDR3 region: CSARATGNTIYF. CDR3 sequence (DNA): TGCAGTGCTAGAGCCACAGGAAACACCATATATTTT.

This clonotype has at least ten counts. The chain has TRBV10-3 and TRBJ1-4, with D perhaps TRBD1 (6 bases). Germline CDR1 and CDR2: ENHRY and SYGVKD. V lost 6 bases, J lost 8 bases, and 13 bases lay in between. The CDR3 consists of 13 residues. CDR3 in DNA: TGTGCCATCAGGGGGGCGTTACGGGAAAAACTGTTTTTT. Translation gives CAIRGALREKLFF.

J is TRBJ2-5 and V is TRBV7-9; TRBD2 agrees at 7 bases. CDR1 is SEHNR, CDR2 FQNEAQ, per germline (reference sequence). With 2 bases clipped from V and 5 bases from J, the junction kept 2 bases outside the gene matches. The CDR3 consists of 13 residues. The CDR3 DNA is TGTGCCAGCAGCTTAAGCGGGGAGGAGACCCAGTACTTC. Translation: CASSLSGEETQYF.

This clonotype was found many times. This chain links TRBV27 with TRBJ1-1; possibly TRBD1 for D (5 bases). The V end was cut by 0 bases, the J end by 3 bases, with 11 bases between. The CDR3 totals 15 residues. Per the germline V gene, CDR1 is MNHEY and CDR2 is SMNVEV (reference sequence). The DNA of the CDR3 is TGTGCCAGCAGTTTATCGTGGGGGTGGGACACTGAAGCTTTCTTT. The encoded protein is CASSLSWGWDTEAFF.

There are many counts of this clonotype. This chain links TRBV20-1 with TRBJ1-2; no clear D. Germline-derived CDR1 and CDR2 are DFQATT and SNEGSKA (reference sequence). Trimming cost V 1 base and J 4 bases, with 4 bases left between them. The CDR3 is 11 amino acids. The CDR3 protein is CSARGLYGYTF. The CDR3, as DNA: TGCAGTGCTAGAGGCCTCTATGGCTACACCTTC.

This chain links TRBV5-1 with TRBJ2-7; 9 positions match TRBD2. The germline CDR1 and CDR2 sequences are SGHRS and YFSETQ. Trimming took 1 base from V and 3 from J; bases not matched to a gene: 11. The CDR3 is 17 residues long. In nucleotides, the CDR3 is TGCGCCAGCAGCTTGAGGGGGAGCCTAGCGGGACTCTACGAGCAGTACTTC. Protein: CASSLRGSLAGLYEQYF.

This clonotype has at least ten counts. V gene TRBV28 combines with J gene TRBJ1-1, with 7 bases that match TRBD1. CDR1 is MDHEN, CDR2 SYDVKM, per germline. J lost 11 bases, V lost 5 bases, and 14 bases had no gene match. This CDR3 is 14 amino acids long. CDR3 sequence reads: CASSVLTGAPSAFF. CDR3 nucleotide sequence: TGTGCCAGCAGTGTTCTAACAGGGGCCCCTTCGGCTTTCTTT.

In its sample, this clonotype was seen a few times. J is TRBJ2-7 and V is TRBV5-1; 9 bases line up with TRBD2. The V segment lost 0 bases and the J segment 2 bases; nucleotides outside the gene matches: 9. From germline, CDR1 is SGHRS and CDR2 YFSETQ. CDR3 length equals 17 residues. The CDR3 DNA reads TGCGCCAGCAGCTTGGGAAACCCTAGCGGGACGGCCTACGAGCAGTACTTC. Its protein product is CASSLGNPSGTAYEQYF.

V is TRBV10-3 and J is TRBJ2-1; maybe TRBD1 (7 bases). The CDR3 length is 17 residues. The germline V and J ends were trimmed by 1 base and 9 bases, with 22 bases remaining between them. CDR1 ENHRY and CDR2 SYGVKD come from the germline V gene. The CDR3, as DNA: TGTGCCATCAGTGAGTATCGATTAGCGGCCGAGGGGGCTGAGCAGTTCTTC. Amino acid sequence: CAISEYRLAAEGAEQFF.

This clonotype occurred many times. The chain combines TRBV20-1 with TRBJ2-5, with D tentatively TRBD2 (6 bases). The CDR3 length is 13 residues. Germline V gene data show CDR1 as DFQATT and CDR2 as SNEGSKA (reference sequence). V lost 1 base and J lost 14, with 20 bases in between. The CDR3: CSARAFPGSPQYF. The CDR3 DNA reads as TGCAGTGCTAGAGCATTCCCCGGGAGTCCACAATACTTC.

This clonotype came up a few times. V and J are TRBV5-6 and TRBJ2-5; no definite D call. This CDR3 contains 15 residues. The V end lost 0 bases, the J end lost 3 bases, and 12 bases lay between the germline ends. Germline CDR1 and CDR2: SGHDT and YYEEEE. The chain's CDR3 is CASSLGAGREETQYF. CDR3 coding DNA: TGTGCCAGCAGCTTGGGGGCAGGTAGAGAAGAGACCCAGTACTTC. Variable domain in full (rest from reference TRBV5-6 and TRBJ2-5): DAGVTQSPTHLIKTRGQQVTLRCSPKSGHDTVSWYQQALGQGPQFIFQYYEEEERQRGNFPDRFSGHQFPNYSSELNVNALLLGDSALYLCASSLGAGREETQYFGPGTRLLVL.

The rearrangement links TRBV29-1 to TRBJ1-2; D unresolved. The ends were cut back, 3 bases at V and 6 bases at J, with 8 bases in the middle. CDR1 and CDR2 from the germline V gene are SQVTM and ANQGSEA. The CDR3 loop spans 11 amino acids. DNA for the CDR3: TGCAGCGTTGACCGAGGCGATGGCTACACCTTC. It is translated as CSVDRGDGYTF. Drawing the rest from reference TRBV29-1 and TRBJ1-2, the complete variable domain is SAVISQKPSRDICQRGTSLTIQCQVDSQVTMMFWYRQQPGQSLTLIATANQGSEATYESGFVIDKFPISRPNLTFSTLTVSNMSPEDSSIYLCSVDRGDGYTFGSGTRLTVV.